The 2 T cell receptor beta chains in this list originate from one sample, sequenced in a study of Ad26.COV2.S vaccination and SARS-CoV-2 variants. Noted treatment: about 20 received Ad26.COV2.S at low or high dose, single or two shots; 5 received placebo; per-sample allocation not given. Sampling occurred on day 63 after the first vaccine or placebo injection. TCRdb's table, derived via immunoSEQ multiplex PCR, lists solely in-frame clones and lacks some. The sample lists about 380,000 clones, approximately 83% occurring once. Source: peripheral blood, taken in a trial of Ad26.COV2.S vaccine versus placebo. The receptors shown here come from a person aged 18-60 years who received the Ad26.COV2.S COVID-19 vaccine or a placebo.

The V gene is TRBV14, the J gene TRBJ2-7; maybe TRBD1 (6 bases). The CDR3 is 16 residues long. Germline V CDR1 and CDR2: SGHDN, FVKESK. V lost 0 bases, J lost 5 bases, and 17 bases lay in between. The CDR3 DNA reads as TGTGCCAGCAGCCAAGATTGGCCAGGGGCGGTGGACGAGCAGTACTTC. Translating gives CASSQDWPGAVDEQYF.

The J gene is TRBJ1-2, the V gene TRBV16, with TRBD1 as a possible D gene (5 bases). Trimming removed 1 base at V and 5 bases at J, with 14 bases between. Germline CDR1 is KGHSY and CDR2 is FQNENV. The CDR3 has 15 amino acids. The CDR3 spells CASSQWGEGAYGYTF. The CDR3 DNA reads as TGTGCCAGCAGCCAATGGGGAGAAGGGGCTTATGGCTACACCTTC. Combining the CDR3 with reference TRBV16 and TRBJ1-2 gives the whole variable domain GEEVAQTPKHLVRGEGQKAKLYCAPIKGHSYVFWYQQVLKNEFKFLISFQNENVFDETGMPKERFSAKCLPNSPCSLEIQATKLEDSAVYFCASSQWGEGAYGYTFGSGTRLTVV.